The 27 T cell receptor beta chains presented below share a single source sample, sequenced in a study of blood T cell repertoires in COVID-19. This table comes from immunoSEQ multiplex PCR, and its TCRdb copy is limited to in-frame clones, with some not included. The sample has over 250,000 clones, around 85% seen once. The sample was peripheral blood. These receptors came from a woman aged 65 to 85 with acute or convalescent COVID-19.

The genes are TRBV5-4 and TRBJ2-7, with 7 positions matching TRBD2. Losses at the gene ends were 5 bases for V and 7 bases for J; bases not matched to a gene: 12. Germline values: CDR1 SGHNT, CDR2 YYREEE (reference sequence). CDR3 length equals 14 residues. The CDR3: CASSSSGAGGEQYF. DNA for the CDR3: TGTGCCAGCAGTTCGAGCGGGGCCGGGGGGGAGCAGTACTTC.

The chain has TRBV10-3 and TRBJ2-5; TRBD2 matches 8 bases. The CDR3 sequence is 14 residues long. The germline CDR1 and CDR2 sequences are ENHRY and SYGVKD. The V and J ends lost 11 bases and 4 bases, in that order; junction bases with no gene match: 12. CDR3 loop: CAASERGPPETQYF. The CDR3, as DNA: TGTGCCGCATCGGAGCGGGGGCCCCCAGAGACCCAGTACTTC.

This chain connects TRBV15 to TRBJ1-5, with 9 nucleotides matching TRBD1. This CDR3 has 18 residues. Germline loops: CDR1 LNHNV, CDR2 YYDKDF (reference sequence). Germline trimming cut 1 base from V and 1 base from J; bases unmatched to any gene: 8. The CDR3 region has the DNA TGTGCCACCAGCAGAGGCGGGGACAGGGAGGCGAGCAATCAGCCCCAGCATTTT. Protein sequence: CATSRGGDREASNQPQHF.

The V and J genes are TRBV3-1 (or the pseudogene TRBV3-2) and TRBJ1-1; D unclear. Between the trimmed V and J ends, which lost 3 bases and 5 bases, there was a span of 7 bases. The germline V gene has CDR1 LGHDT and CDR2 YNNKEL (reference sequence). The CDR3 has 12 amino acids. Here the CDR3 DNA reads TGTGCCAGCAGCCACCCCGGGACTGAAGCTTTCTTT. Translation gives CASSHPGTEAFF.

The V gene is TRBV5-4, the J gene TRBJ2-1, with D perhaps matching TRBD2 (6 bases). The CDR3 contains 14 residues. V was pared by 4 bases and J by 9 bases, with 17 bases between. CDR1 and CDR2 (germline): SGHNT, YYREEE (reference sequence). The CDR3 loop reads CASSGEVAFSEQFF. CDR3 bases: TGTGCCAGCAGCGGGGAGGTTGCATTCTCTGAGCAGTTCTTC.

V is TRBV19 and J is TRBJ1-2; the D gene is possibly TRBD1 (6 bases). V shed 5 bases and J shed 9 bases, with 16 bases lying between them. The CDR3 spans 13 residues. CDR1 and CDR2 (germline): LNHDA, SQIVND (reference sequence). This CDR3 is CASSLILRDSYTF. In DNA, the CDR3 is TGTGCCAGTAGTTTGATTTTAAGGGACAGCTACACCTTC.

The chain joins TRBV19 to TRBJ2-1; 7 bases line up with TRBD2. CDR1 is LNHDA, CDR2 SQIVND, per germline (reference sequence). With V trimmed by 6 bases and J by 9 bases, 11 bases remained unmatched. This CDR3 is built from 14 residues. The CDR3 here is CASRISGVRGEQFF. As DNA, the CDR3 is TGTGCCAGTAGAATCAGCGGGGTTAGGGGTGAGCAGTTCTTC. Using reference TRBV19 and TRBJ2-1 for the parts outside the CDR3, the full variable domain is DGGITQSPKYLFRKEGQNVTLSCEQNLNHDAMYWYRQDPGQGLRLIYYSQIVNDFQKGDIAEGYSVSREKKESFPLTVTSAQKNPTAFYLCASRISGVRGEQFFGPGTRLTVL.

The chain links TRBV5-1 to TRBJ1-1, with a possible D match to TRBD1 (5 bases). V was cut by 6 bases and J by 6 bases, with 18 bases left in between. Germline CDR1 SGHRS, CDR2 YFSETQ. The CDR3 totals 14 residues. The CDR3 DNA is TGCGCCAGCAAAACACGGGGGACGGAACCTGAAGCTTTCTTT. Residues: CASKTRGTEPEAFF. The entire variable domain, with the rest obtained from reference TRBV5-1 and TRBJ1-1, is as follows: KAGVTQTPRYLIKTRGQQVTLSCSPISGHRSVSWYQQTPGQGLQFLFEYFSETQRNKGNFPGRFSGRQFSNSRSEMNVSTLELGDSALYLCASKTRGTEPEAFFGQGTRLTVV.

The chain employs TRBV5-1 and TRBJ1-1; possible D gene TRBD1, 5 bases. V was cut by 1 base and J by 1 base, with 8 bases left in between. Germline V gene sequence: CDR1 SGHRS, CDR2 YFSETQ. The CDR3 totals 14 residues. CDR3 coding DNA: TGCGCCAGCAGCTTGCCACAGGCGAACACTGAAGCTTTCTTT. It specifies CASSLPQANTEAFF.

The chain is built from TRBV29-1 and TRBJ1-2, with TRBD1 as a possible D gene (5 bases). Between the trimmed V and J ends, which lost 5 bases and 6 bases, there was a span of 19 bases. Germline V gene sequence: CDR1 SQVTM, CDR2 ANQGSEA. The CDR3 length is 14 residues. In DNA, the CDR3 is TGCAGCGTTCGACACGACAGCTCTTTGCATGGCTACACCTTC. It encodes CSVRHDSSLHGYTF.

This clone came up once. The chain employs TRBV2 and TRBJ1-3; D is perhaps TRBD1 (5 bases). The V end lost 6 bases, the J end lost 4 bases, and 7 bases lay between the germline ends. The length of the CDR3 is 12 residues. CDR1 and CDR2 from the germline V gene are SNHLY and FYNNEI. CDR3 amino acids: CASRGPGNTIYF. DNA for the CDR3: TGTGCCAGCAGGGGGCCGGGAAACACCATATATTTT.

This clone came up once. The chain couples TRBV2 to TRBJ1-5; D not certain. The CDR3 contains 15 residues. V gave up 7 bases and J gave up 0 bases, with 13 bases separating them. Germline lookup yields CDR1 SNHLY and CDR2 FYNNEI. CDR3 DNA sequence: TGTGCCAGCACCCAGCAGGCGTATAGCAATCAGCCCCAGCATTTT. Its protein is CASTQQAYSNQPQHF.

The chain uses TRBV10-3 and TRBJ1-3, with D hard to call. Germline lookup yields CDR1 ENHRY and CDR2 SYGVKD. The CDR3 is 14 residues long. The V end was cut by 6 bases, the J end by 4 bases, with 13 bases between. The CDR3 sequence: CAIRPFGLGNTIYF. CDR3 DNA sequence: TGTGCCATCAGGCCCTTCGGTCTGGGAAACACCATATATTTT.

This clone occurred a few times. The V gene is TRBV2, the J gene TRBJ1-4, with 9 bases lining up with TRBD1. The CDR3 is 15 amino acids. Per the germline V gene, CDR1 is SNHLY and CDR2 is FYNNEI. V shed 6 bases and J 7 bases; nucleotides not matched to a gene: 9. The CDR3: CASRELQGAGEKLFF. The CDR3 DNA is TGTGCCAGCAGGGAATTACAGGGGGCGGGTGAAAAACTGTTTTTT. Combining the CDR3 with reference TRBV2 and TRBJ1-4 gives the whole variable domain EPEVTQTPSHQVTQMGQEVILRCVPISNHLYFYWYRQILGQKVEFLVSFYNNEISEKSEIFDDQFSVERPDGSNFTLKIRSTKLEDSAMYFCASRELQGAGEKLFFGSGTQLSVL.

The chain recombines TRBV29-1 with TRBJ2-3, with TRBD1 as a possible D gene (6 bases). The V end lost 7 bases, the J end lost 2 bases, and 13 bases lay between the germline ends. In germline, CDR1 is SQVTM, CDR2 ANQGSEA. The CDR3 sequence is 13 residues long. The CDR3, as DNA: TGCAGCGCAGTACAGGGCTACACAGATACGCAGTATTTT. Translated: CSAVQGYTDTQYF.

The chain uses TRBV6-1 and TRBJ2-1; 8 bases agree with TRBD2. The CDR3 contains 16 residues. In germline, CDR1 is MNHNS, CDR2 SASEGT. Germline trimming cut 4 bases from V and 5 bases from J; bases unmatched to any gene: 10. The CDR3 sequence is CASSVMVAGLNNEQFF. DNA for the CDR3: TGTGCCAGCAGTGTTATGGTAGCGGGACTTAACAATGAGCAGTTCTTC.

The chain recombines TRBV19 with TRBJ2-1, with D possibly being TRBD2 (5 bases). Germline V gene lookup returns CDR1 LNHDA and CDR2 SQIVND (reference sequence). There are 12 residues in the CDR3. V lost 3 bases and J lost 10, with 10 bases in between. The CDR3 here is CASSIHGKEQFF. DNA for the CDR3: TGTGCCAGTAGTATCCACGGGAAGGAGCAGTTCTTC.

The V gene is TRBV6-5, the J gene TRBJ2-3; D is perhaps TRBD2 (6 bases). The CDR3 length is 14 residues. V was clipped by 8 bases and J by 2 bases, with 14 bases between them. CDR1 and CDR2 from the germline V gene are MNHEY and SVGAGI. CDR3 protein: CASAPGVVTDTQYF. Here the CDR3 DNA reads TGTGCCAGCGCCCCGGGGGTGGTCACAGATACGCAGTATTTT.

This sequence joins TRBV7-8 and TRBJ1-2; TRBD1 is a possible D gene (5 bases). V lost 1 base to trimming and J lost 6 bases, with 9 bases between them. Germline CDR1 is SGHVS and CDR2 is FQNEAQ. This CDR3 is 13 amino acids long. The DNA for the CDR3 is TGTGCCAGCAGCTTAGGCCCAGGGAATGGCTACACCTTC. Translation gives CASSLGPGNGYTF.

The chain carries TRBV5-1 and TRBJ1-1; D perhaps matches TRBD1 (6 bases). V was clipped by 4 bases and J by 4 bases, with 14 bases between them. Per germline, CDR1 SGHRS and CDR2 YFSETQ. The CDR3 runs to 14 residues. CDR3 DNA sequence: TGCGCCAGCAGCACCTCGCCAGGGGTCACTGAAGCTTTCTTT. This encodes CASSTSPGVTEAFF.

The CDR3 protein is CASSPSGGRNTEAFF. In DNA, the CDR3 is TGTGCCAGCTCACCGAGTGGGGGCAGGAACACTGAAGCTTTCTTT. This chain links TRBV18 with TRBJ1-1; a possible D gene is TRBD1 (6 bases). This CDR3 comprises 15 residues. V dropped 3 bases and J dropped 1 base, with 12 bases sitting between them. Germline V gives CDR1 KGHSH, CDR2 LQKENI.

This chain connects TRBV14 to TRBJ2-1; D is ambiguous. CDR1 is SGHDN, CDR2 FVKESK, per germline. With 4 bases removed from V and 4 bases from J, the gap between germline ends came to 11 bases. This CDR3 contains 14 residues. The CDR3 loop reads CASSRSGRYNEQFF. The DNA of the CDR3 is TGTGCCAGCAGCCGGTCGGGTCGTTACAATGAGCAGTTCTTC.

The CDR3 loop reads CASSQRQGAETGANVLTF. CDR3 in DNA: TGCGCCAGCAGCCAGAGGCAGGGGGCGGAAACTGGGGCCAACGTCCTGACTTTC. The chain couples TRBV4-1 to TRBJ2-6; 8 bases agree with TRBD1. The germline V gene has CDR1 MGHRA and CDR2 YSYEKL. The CDR3 loop spans 18 amino acids. V was pared by 3 bases and J by 2 bases, with 9 bases of the junction left unmatched.

The chain is built from TRBV6-5 and TRBJ1-5; 7 bases match TRBD1. This CDR3 has 14 amino acids. CDR1 MNHEY and CDR2 SVGAGI come from the germline V gene. V lost 6 bases, J lost 5 bases, and 7 bases stayed unmatched. The CDR3 spells CASSSGTAYQPQHF. The CDR3 DNA sequence: TGTGCCAGCAGCTCCGGGACAGCATATCAGCCCCAGCATTTT.

The V call is TRBV2, the J call TRBJ1-5, with D perhaps TRBD1 (6 bases). The germline V and J ends were trimmed by 7 bases and 6 bases, with 10 bases remaining between them. The germline CDR1 and CDR2 sequences are SNHLY and FYNNEI. The CDR3 extends over 12 amino acids. CDR3 nucleotide sequence: TGTGCCAGCAATGGGGGGGCTCAGCCCCAGCATTTT. Its protein is CASNGGAQPQHF. The complete variable domain, with remaining parts taken from reference TRBV2 and TRBJ1-5, reads EPEVTQTPSHQVTQMGQEVILRCVPISNHLYFYWYRQILGQKVEFLVSFYNNEISEKSEIFDDQFSVERPDGSNFTLKIRSTKLEDSAMYFCASNGGAQPQHFGDGTRLSIL.

This chain connects TRBV12-5 to TRBJ2-5; TRBD1 might be the D (5 bases). The germline gives CDR1 LGHNT, CDR2 FRNRAP. The CDR3 runs 14 residues. The V and J ends lost 7 bases and 1 base respectively, with 13 bases between them. This CDR3 reads CASALGASQETQYF. In DNA, the CDR3 is TGTGCTAGTGCTTTAGGGGCCAGCCAAGAGACCCAGTACTTC.

CDR3 sequence (DNA): TGTGCCAGCAGCCAGGGGGCCACTGGAAACACCATATATTTT. Amino acid sequence: CASSQGATGNTIYF. This chain connects TRBV5-6 to TRBJ1-3, with 8 positions matching TRBD1. V shed 4 bases, J shed 2 bases, and the junction held 2 bases outside the gene matches. Per the germline V gene, CDR1 is SGHDT and CDR2 is YYEEEE. The CDR3 consists of 14 residues.